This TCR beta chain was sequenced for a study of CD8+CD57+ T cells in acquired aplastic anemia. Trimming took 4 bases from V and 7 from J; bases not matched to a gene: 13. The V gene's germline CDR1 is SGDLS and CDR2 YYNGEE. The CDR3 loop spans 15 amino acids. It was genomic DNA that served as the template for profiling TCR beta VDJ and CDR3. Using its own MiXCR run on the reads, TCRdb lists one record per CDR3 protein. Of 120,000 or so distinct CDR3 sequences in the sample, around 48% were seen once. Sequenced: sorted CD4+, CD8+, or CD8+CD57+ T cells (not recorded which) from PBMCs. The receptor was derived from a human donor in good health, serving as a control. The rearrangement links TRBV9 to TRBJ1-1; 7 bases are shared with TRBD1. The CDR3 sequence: CASSPRQGKDSEAFF. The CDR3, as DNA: TGTGCCAGCAGCCCTAGACAGGGTAAGGACAGTGAAGCTTTCTTT.